A selection of T cell receptor beta chains follows, all from one sample in a study of blood T cell repertoires in COVID-19. TCRdb's copy holds only in-frame clones and misses some; the assay was immunoSEQ multiplex PCR. The sample lists under 300,000 clones; 91% were seen once. The sequenced material came from PBMCs or T cells enriched from blood (not recorded which). All receptors derive from a human donor in a cohort exposed to, infected with or recovered from COVID-19 (not recorded which). The donor label of this sample is uncertain. CDR3s include the opening cysteine and the closing phenylalanine or tryptophan. Each record gives: clone size, D gene, V gene, J gene, CDR3 DNA, CDR3 protein. D genes are given only for firm matches. Where a row states a size, it is once, few, many or the class of an expanded clone; other rows omit it.

abundance: .; d_gene: TRBD1; v_gene: TRBV19; j_gene: TRBJ2-1; CDR3nt: TGTGCCAGTAGTGGGGGACAGGGGTACAATGAGCAGTTCTTC; CDR3aa: CASSGGQGYNEQFF
abundance: once; d_gene: TRBD1; v_gene: TRBV4-1; j_gene: TRBJ1-6; CDR3nt: TGCGCCAGCAGCCCGGGACAGGGAAGGAGATCACCCCTCCACTTT; CDR3aa: CASSPGQGRRSPLHF
abundance: .; d_gene: .; v_gene: TRBV5-1; j_gene: TRBJ1-5; CDR3nt: TGCGCCAGCAGCTTGGGCGGGGCCAATCAGCCCCAGCATTTT; CDR3aa: CASSLGGANQPQHF
abundance: .; d_gene: .; v_gene: TRBV24-1; j_gene: TRBJ1-2; CDR3nt: TGTGCCACCAGTGATTTGGGGACATCTAACTATGGCTACACCTTC; CDR3aa: CATSDLGTSNYGYTF
abundance: .; d_gene: .; v_gene: TRBV9; j_gene: TRBJ2-3; CDR3nt: TGTGCCAGCAGCGTCACCGACATACGCACAGATACGCAGTATTTT; CDR3aa: CASSVTDIRTDTQYF
abundance: .; d_gene: TRBD1; v_gene: TRBV6-2/TRBV6-3; j_gene: TRBJ1-1; CDR3nt: TGTGCCAGCAGTTACACCCAGGGGGGCACTGAAGCTTTCTTT; CDR3aa: CASSYTQGGTEAFF
abundance: .; d_gene: TRBD1; v_gene: TRBV7-9; j_gene: TRBJ1-2; CDR3nt: TGTGCCAGCAGCTCTGGACAGGGTGGAGGCTATGGCTACACCTTC; CDR3aa: CASSSGQGGGYGYTF
abundance: once; d_gene: TRBD1; v_gene: TRBV9; j_gene: TRBJ1-1; CDR3nt: TGTGCCAGCAGCGTAGGACAGGGCCGGAACACTGAAGCTTTCTTT; CDR3aa: CASSVGQGRNTEAFF
abundance: .; d_gene: TRBD1; v_gene: TRBV6-5; j_gene: TRBJ1-1; CDR3nt: TGTGCCAGCAGTCTGACAGGGGTTACTGAAGCTTTCTTT; CDR3aa: CASSLTGVTEAFF
abundance: .; d_gene: TRBD1; v_gene: TRBV30; j_gene: TRBJ2-5; CDR3nt: TGTGCCTGGAGCCCAGGGGGAGAGACCCAGTACTTC; CDR3aa: CAWSPGGETQYF
abundance: .; d_gene: .; v_gene: TRBV6-5; j_gene: TRBJ1-3; CDR3nt: TGTGCCAGCATCCCGAGGGGGGGTGGTGGAAACACCATATATTTT; CDR3aa: CASIPRGGGGNTIYF
abundance: .; d_gene: TRBD2; v_gene: TRBV11-2; j_gene: TRBJ2-3; CDR3nt: TGTGCCAGCAGCTTAGATGGAGCGGGGGGGCCAGATACGCAGTATTTT; CDR3aa: CASSLDGAGGPDTQYF
abundance: .; d_gene: TRBD1; v_gene: TRBV5-4; j_gene: TRBJ2-3; CDR3nt: TGTGCCAGCAGCTTGATCAGGGGGCACACAGATACGCAGTATTTT; CDR3aa: CASSLIRGHTDTQYF
abundance: .; d_gene: TRBD2; v_gene: TRBV4-1; j_gene: TRBJ2-3; CDR3nt: TGCGCCAGCAGCCGAACTTCCTGGGCGGGGGGAACAGATACGCAGTATTTT; CDR3aa: CASSRTSWAGGTDTQYF
abundance: .; d_gene: TRBD2; v_gene: TRBV7-9; j_gene: TRBJ2-1; CDR3nt: TGTGCCAGCAGCCCCCCGGTAGCGGGGTCTTCCTACAATGAGCAGTTCTTC; CDR3aa: CASSPPVAGSSYNEQFF
abundance: .; d_gene: .; v_gene: TRBV3-1/TRBV3-2; j_gene: TRBJ2-1; CDR3nt: TGTGCCAGCAGCCAGACTAGCTACAATGAGCAGTTCTTC; CDR3aa: CASSQTSYNEQFF
abundance: .; d_gene: .; v_gene: TRBV9; j_gene: TRBJ1-2; CDR3nt: TGTGCCAGCAGCGAAACAGGAGAAACCAACTATGGCTACACCTTC; CDR3aa: CASSETGETNYGYTF
abundance: .; d_gene: TRBD2; v_gene: TRBV19; j_gene: TRBJ2-3; CDR3nt: TGTGCCAGTACCGAAACCCCGGGAGGGTCGGCAGATACGCAGTATTTT; CDR3aa: CASTETPGGSADTQYF
abundance: few; d_gene: .; v_gene: TRBV19; j_gene: TRBJ1-1; CDR3nt: TGTGCCAGTAATTACGGCACTGAAGCTTTCTTT; CDR3aa: CASNYGTEAFF
abundance: .; d_gene: .; v_gene: TRBV4-1; j_gene: TRBJ1-1; CDR3nt: TGCGCCAGCAGCGTAGGGAGGGCCCGAGGGACTGAAGCTTTCTTT; CDR3aa: CASSVGRARGTEAFF
abundance: .; d_gene: TRBD2; v_gene: TRBV27; j_gene: TRBJ2-3; CDR3nt: TGTGCCAGCAGTTGGGGACTAGCGGGGGGGCTCAGAGATACGCAGTATTTT; CDR3aa: CASSWGLAGGLRDTQYF
abundance: .; d_gene: .; v_gene: TRBV29-1; j_gene: TRBJ2-3; CDR3nt: TGCAGCGTGCGGCCCCTCAGCACAGATACGCAGTATTTT; CDR3aa: CSVRPLSTDTQYF
abundance: .; d_gene: TRBD1; v_gene: TRBV24-1; j_gene: TRBJ2-7; CDR3nt: TGTGCCACCAGTGATCCGGACAGGGCTGGCGGCGAGCAGTACTTC; CDR3aa: CATSDPDRAGGEQYF
abundance: .; d_gene: TRBD2; v_gene: TRBV27; j_gene: TRBJ2-1; CDR3nt: TGTGCCAGCAGTTTAATGGCGGGGGGATCTTACAATGAGCAGTTCTTC; CDR3aa: CASSLMAGGSYNEQFF
abundance: .; d_gene: .; v_gene: TRBV6-5; j_gene: TRBJ1-2; CDR3nt: TGTGCCAGCAGTTACAGGGGTGATGGCTACACCTTC; CDR3aa: CASSYRGDGYTF
abundance: .; d_gene: .; v_gene: TRBV11-2; j_gene: TRBJ2-1; CDR3nt: TGTGCCAGCAGCTTAGAAGGAGGTGAGCAGTTCTTC; CDR3aa: CASSLEGGEQFF
abundance: .; d_gene: .; v_gene: TRBV7-9; j_gene: TRBJ2-7; CDR3nt: TGTGCCAGCAGCTCACCGCGGGGGCGCATCTCCTACGAGCAGTACTTC; CDR3aa: CASSSPRGRISYEQYF
abundance: .; d_gene: TRBD1; v_gene: TRBV13; j_gene: TRBJ1-3; CDR3nt: TGTGCCAGCAGCTCGACAGGGTTTAACACCATATATTTT; CDR3aa: CASSSTGFNTIYF
abundance: .; d_gene: .; v_gene: TRBV12-3/TRBV12-4; j_gene: TRBJ1-1; CDR3nt: TGTGCCAGCACCTTAGACAGAATTGAAGCTTTCTTT; CDR3aa: CASTLDRIEAFF
abundance: .; d_gene: .; v_gene: TRBV18; j_gene: TRBJ1-3; CDR3nt: TGTGCCAGCTCACGGACGGCGGGTTCGGGAAACACCATATATTTT; CDR3aa: CASSRTAGSGNTIYF
abundance: .; d_gene: .; v_gene: TRBV18; j_gene: TRBJ1-3; CDR3nt: TGTGCCAGCTCACCCCCGACAGCTCACTCTGGAAACACCATATATTTT; CDR3aa: CASSPPTAHSGNTIYF
abundance: .; d_gene: TRBD2; v_gene: TRBV27; j_gene: TRBJ2-7; CDR3nt: TGTGCCAGCAGTTTATCGGCTAGCGGGTCCTACGAGCAGTACTTC; CDR3aa: CASSLSASGSYEQYF
abundance: .; d_gene: TRBD1; v_gene: TRBV6-2/TRBV6-3; j_gene: TRBJ2-7; CDR3nt: TGTGCCAGCAGCCGGGACAGTTCTGGCGAGCAGTACTTC; CDR3aa: CASSRDSSGEQYF
abundance: .; d_gene: .; v_gene: TRBV19; j_gene: TRBJ1-1; CDR3nt: TGTGCCAGTTCCAATAATCAGGGTTCTGTGAACACTGAAGCTTTCTTT; CDR3aa: CASSNNQGSVNTEAFF
abundance: .; d_gene: .; v_gene: TRBV28; j_gene: TRBJ1-5; CDR3nt: TGTGCCAGCAGTTCCATCCTTCGAGAGGGAACCGCGAAGCCCCAGCATTTT; CDR3aa: CASSSILREGTAKPQHF
abundance: .; d_gene: TRBD2; v_gene: TRBV4-1; j_gene: TRBJ2-3; CDR3nt: TGCGCCAGCAGCCAAGAGTCGGCTAGCGGGGACATACTCGTAGATACGCAGTATTTT; CDR3aa: CASSQESASGDILVDTQYF
abundance: .; d_gene: TRBD2; v_gene: TRBV10-3; j_gene: TRBJ2-2; CDR3nt: TGTGCCATCAGTAGTAGCGGGGGGCAAGGCGGGGAGCTGTTTTTT; CDR3aa: CAISSSGGQGGELFF
abundance: .; d_gene: .; v_gene: TRBV14; j_gene: TRBJ2-7; CDR3nt: TGTGCCAGCAGTCAAACCAGCGAGCAGTACTTC; CDR3aa: CASSQTSEQYF